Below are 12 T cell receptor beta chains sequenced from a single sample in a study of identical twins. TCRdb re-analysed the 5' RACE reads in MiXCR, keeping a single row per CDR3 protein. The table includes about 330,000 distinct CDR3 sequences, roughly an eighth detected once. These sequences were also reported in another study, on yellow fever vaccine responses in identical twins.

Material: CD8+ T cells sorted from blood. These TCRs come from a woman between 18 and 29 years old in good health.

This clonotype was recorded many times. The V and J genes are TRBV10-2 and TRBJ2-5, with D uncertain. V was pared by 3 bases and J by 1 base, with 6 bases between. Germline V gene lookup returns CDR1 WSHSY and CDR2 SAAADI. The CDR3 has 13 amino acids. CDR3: CASSDGTQETQYF. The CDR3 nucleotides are TGCGCCAGCAGTGATGGAACCCAAGAGACCCAGTACTTC.

The DNA of the CDR3 is TGTGCCAGCGGATTGGGGGCAGGGGCTGGAGATACGCAGTATTTT. Protein product: CASGLGAGAGDTQYF. The rearrangement joins TRBV27 to TRBJ2-3, with a possible D match to TRBD1 (6 bases). The V gene lost 8 bases and the J gene lost 5 bases, with 20 bases spanning the gap. Germline V lookup: CDR1 MNHEY, CDR2 SMNVEV (reference sequence). The CDR3 length is 15 residues.

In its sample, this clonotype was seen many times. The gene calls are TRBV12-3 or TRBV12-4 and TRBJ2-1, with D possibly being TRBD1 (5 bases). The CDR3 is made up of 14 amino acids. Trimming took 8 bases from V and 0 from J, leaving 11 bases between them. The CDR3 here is CASRGHLSYNEQFF. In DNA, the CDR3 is TGTGCCAGCCGCGGACATCTCTCCTACAATGAGCAGTTCTTC.

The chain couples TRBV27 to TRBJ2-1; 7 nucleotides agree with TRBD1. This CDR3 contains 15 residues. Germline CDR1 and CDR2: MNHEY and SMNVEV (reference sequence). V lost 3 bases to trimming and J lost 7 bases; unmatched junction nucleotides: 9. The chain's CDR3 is CASSLTGYGWNEQFF. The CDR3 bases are TGTGCCAGCAGTTTGACAGGGTATGGTTGGAATGAGCAGTTCTTC.

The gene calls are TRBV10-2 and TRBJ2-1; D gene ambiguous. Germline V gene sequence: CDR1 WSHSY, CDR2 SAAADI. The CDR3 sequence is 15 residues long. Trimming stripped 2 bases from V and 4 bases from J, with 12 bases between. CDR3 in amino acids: CASSEGRSAYNEQFF. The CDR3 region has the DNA TGCGCCAGCAGTGAGGGTAGGTCTGCATACAATGAGCAGTTCTTC.

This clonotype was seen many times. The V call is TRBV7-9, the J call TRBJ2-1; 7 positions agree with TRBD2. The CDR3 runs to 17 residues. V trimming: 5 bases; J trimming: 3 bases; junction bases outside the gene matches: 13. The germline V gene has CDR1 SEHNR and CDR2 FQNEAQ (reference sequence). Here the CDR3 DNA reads TGTGCCAGCAGCACAAATCCCGCTGGGGGGGACTACAATGAGCAGTTCTTC. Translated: CASSTNPAGGDYNEQFF.

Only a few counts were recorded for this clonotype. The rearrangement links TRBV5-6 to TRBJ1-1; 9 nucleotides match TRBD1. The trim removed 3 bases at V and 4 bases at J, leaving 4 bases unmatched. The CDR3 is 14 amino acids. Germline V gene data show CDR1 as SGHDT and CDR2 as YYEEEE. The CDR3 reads CASSWDRDGTEAFF. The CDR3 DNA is TGTGCCAGCAGCTGGGACAGGGACGGCACTGAAGCTTTCTTT. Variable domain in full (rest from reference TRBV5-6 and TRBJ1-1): DAGVTQSPTHLIKTRGQQVTLRCSPKSGHDTVSWYQQALGQGPQFIFQYYEEEERQRGNFPDRFSGHQFPNYSSELNVNALLLGDSALYLCASSWDRDGTEAFFGQGTRLTVV.

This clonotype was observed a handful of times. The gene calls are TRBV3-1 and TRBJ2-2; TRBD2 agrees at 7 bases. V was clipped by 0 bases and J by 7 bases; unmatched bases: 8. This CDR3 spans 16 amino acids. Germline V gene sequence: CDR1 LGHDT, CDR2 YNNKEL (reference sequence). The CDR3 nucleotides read TGTGCCAGCAGCCAAGAAGAAGCGGGACTGGACGGGGAGCTGTTTTTT. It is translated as CASSQEEAGLDGELFF.

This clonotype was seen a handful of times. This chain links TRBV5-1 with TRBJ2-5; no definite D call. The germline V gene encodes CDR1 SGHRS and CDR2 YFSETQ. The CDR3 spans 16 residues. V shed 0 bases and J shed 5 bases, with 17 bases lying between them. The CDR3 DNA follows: TGCGCCAGCAGCTTGGTTCCGCCTAGGCCCCAGGAGACCCAGTACTTC. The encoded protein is CASSLVPPRPQETQYF. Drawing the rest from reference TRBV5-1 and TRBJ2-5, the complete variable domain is KAGVTQTPRYLIKTRGQQVTLSCSPISGHRSVSWYQQTPGQGLQFLFEYFSETQRNKGNFPGRFSGRQFSNSRSEMNVSTLELGDSALYLCASSLVPPRPQETQYFGPGTRLLVL.

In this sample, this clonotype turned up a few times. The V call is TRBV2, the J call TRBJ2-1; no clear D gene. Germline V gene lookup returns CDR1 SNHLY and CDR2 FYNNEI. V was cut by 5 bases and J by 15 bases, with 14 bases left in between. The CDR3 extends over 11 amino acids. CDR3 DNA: TGTGCCAGCAGTCCGGGCCCCGCGACGTTCTTC. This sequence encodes CASSPGPATFF.

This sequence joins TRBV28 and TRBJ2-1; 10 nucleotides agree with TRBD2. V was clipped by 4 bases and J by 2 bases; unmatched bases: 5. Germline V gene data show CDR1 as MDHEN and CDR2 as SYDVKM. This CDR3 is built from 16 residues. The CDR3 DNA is TGTGCCAGCAGTTGGCGGACTAGCGGACCCTACAATGAGCAGTTCTTC. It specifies CASSWRTSGPYNEQFF.

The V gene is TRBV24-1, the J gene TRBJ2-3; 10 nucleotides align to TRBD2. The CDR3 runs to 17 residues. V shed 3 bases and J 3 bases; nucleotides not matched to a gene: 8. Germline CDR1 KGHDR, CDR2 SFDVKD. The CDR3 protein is CATSDRASGSMTDTQYF. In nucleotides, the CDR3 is TGTGCCACCAGTGATAGGGCTAGCGGGAGCATGACAGATACGCAGTATTTT.